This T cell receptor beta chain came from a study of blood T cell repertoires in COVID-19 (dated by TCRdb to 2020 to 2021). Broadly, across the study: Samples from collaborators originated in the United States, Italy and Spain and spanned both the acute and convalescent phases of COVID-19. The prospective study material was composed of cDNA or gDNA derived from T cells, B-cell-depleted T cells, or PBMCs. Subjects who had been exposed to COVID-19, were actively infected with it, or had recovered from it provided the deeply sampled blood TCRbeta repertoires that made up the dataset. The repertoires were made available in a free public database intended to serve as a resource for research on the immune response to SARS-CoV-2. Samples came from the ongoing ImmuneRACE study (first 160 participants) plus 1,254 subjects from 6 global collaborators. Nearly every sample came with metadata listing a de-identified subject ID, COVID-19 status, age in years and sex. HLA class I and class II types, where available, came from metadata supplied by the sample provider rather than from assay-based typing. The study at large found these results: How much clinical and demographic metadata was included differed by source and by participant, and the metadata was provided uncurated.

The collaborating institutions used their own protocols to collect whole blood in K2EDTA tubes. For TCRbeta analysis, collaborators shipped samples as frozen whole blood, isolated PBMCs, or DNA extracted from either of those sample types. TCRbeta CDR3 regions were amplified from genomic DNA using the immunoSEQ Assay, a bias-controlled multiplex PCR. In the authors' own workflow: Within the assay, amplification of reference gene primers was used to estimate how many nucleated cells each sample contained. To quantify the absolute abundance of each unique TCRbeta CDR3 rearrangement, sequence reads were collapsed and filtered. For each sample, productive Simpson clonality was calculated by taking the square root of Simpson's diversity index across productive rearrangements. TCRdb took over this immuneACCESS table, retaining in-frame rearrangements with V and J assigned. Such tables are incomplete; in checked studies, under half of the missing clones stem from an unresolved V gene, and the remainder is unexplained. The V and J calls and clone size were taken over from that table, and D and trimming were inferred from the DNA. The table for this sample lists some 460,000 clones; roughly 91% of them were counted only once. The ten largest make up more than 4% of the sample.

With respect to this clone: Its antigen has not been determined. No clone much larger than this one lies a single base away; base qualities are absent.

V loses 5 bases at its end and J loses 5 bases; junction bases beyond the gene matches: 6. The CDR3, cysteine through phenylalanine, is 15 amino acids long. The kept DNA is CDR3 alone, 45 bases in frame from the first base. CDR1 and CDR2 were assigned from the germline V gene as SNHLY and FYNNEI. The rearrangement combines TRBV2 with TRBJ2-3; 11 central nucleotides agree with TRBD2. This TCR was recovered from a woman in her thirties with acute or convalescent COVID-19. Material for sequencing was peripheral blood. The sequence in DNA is TGTGCCAGCAGTATAGCGGGGGGGGCCAGAGATACGCAGTATTTT. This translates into CASSIAGGARDTQYF.